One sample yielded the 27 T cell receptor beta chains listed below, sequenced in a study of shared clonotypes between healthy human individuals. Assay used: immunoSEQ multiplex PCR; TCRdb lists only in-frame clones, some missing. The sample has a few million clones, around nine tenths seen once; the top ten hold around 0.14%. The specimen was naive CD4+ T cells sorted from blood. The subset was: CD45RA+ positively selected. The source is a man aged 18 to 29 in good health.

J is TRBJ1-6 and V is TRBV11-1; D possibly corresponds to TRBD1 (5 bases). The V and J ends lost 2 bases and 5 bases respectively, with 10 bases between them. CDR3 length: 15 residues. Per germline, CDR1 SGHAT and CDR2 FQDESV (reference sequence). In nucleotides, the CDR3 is TGTGCCAGCAGCTTACAGGGCGAACATAATTCACCCCTCCACTTT. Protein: CASSLQGEHNSPLHF.

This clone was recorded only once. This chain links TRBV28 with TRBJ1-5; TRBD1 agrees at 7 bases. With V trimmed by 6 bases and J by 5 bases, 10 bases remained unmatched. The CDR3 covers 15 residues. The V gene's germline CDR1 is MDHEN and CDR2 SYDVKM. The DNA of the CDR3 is TGTGCCAGCAGAAAAACAGGGGAGGGTCATCAGCCCCAGCATTTT. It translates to CASRKTGEGHQPQHF.

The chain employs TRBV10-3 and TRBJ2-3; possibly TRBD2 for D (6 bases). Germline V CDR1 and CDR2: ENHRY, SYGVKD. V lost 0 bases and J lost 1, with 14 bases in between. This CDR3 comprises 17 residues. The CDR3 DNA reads TGTGCCATCAGTGAGTCAGGAGGGATATCTGGCACAGATACGCAGTATTTT. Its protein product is CAISESGGISGTDTQYF.

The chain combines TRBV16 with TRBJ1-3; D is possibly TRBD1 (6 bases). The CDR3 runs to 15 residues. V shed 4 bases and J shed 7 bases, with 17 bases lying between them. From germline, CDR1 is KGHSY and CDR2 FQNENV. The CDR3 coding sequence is TGTGCCAGCAGCCCGCCTAACCTTACAGGGAACACCATATATTTT. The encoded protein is CASSPPNLTGNTIYF. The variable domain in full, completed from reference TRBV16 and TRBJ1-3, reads GEEVAQTPKHLVRGEGQKAKLYCAPIKGHSYVFWYQQVLKNEFKFLISFQNENVFDETGMPKERFSAKCLPNSPCSLEIQATKLEDSAVYFCASSPPNLTGNTIYFGEGSWLTVV.

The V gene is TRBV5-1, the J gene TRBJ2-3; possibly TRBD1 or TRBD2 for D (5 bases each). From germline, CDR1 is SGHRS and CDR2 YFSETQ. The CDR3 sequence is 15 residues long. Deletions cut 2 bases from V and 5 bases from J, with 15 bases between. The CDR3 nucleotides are TGCGCCAGCAGCTTAGGCCGGGGCGCGGGAGATACGCAGTATTTT. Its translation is CASSLGRGAGDTQYF. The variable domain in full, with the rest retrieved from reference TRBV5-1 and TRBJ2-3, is KAGVTQTPRYLIKTRGQQVTLSCSPISGHRSVSWYQQTPGQGLQFLFEYFSETQRNKGNFPGRFSGRQFSNSRSEMNVSTLELGDSALYLCASSLGRGAGDTQYFGPGTRLTVL.

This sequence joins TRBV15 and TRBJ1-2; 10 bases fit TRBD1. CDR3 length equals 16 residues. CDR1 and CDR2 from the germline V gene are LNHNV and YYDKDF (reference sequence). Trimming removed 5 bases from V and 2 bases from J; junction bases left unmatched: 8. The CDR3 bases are TGTGCCACCAGCTCCGGGACAGGGGTTGGGAACTATGGCTACACCTTC. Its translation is CATSSGTGVGNYGYTF.

CDR3 residues: CASSSSTGTGSDTQYF. DNA of the CDR3: TGTGCCAGCTCATCATCGACCGGGACAGGGTCCGATACGCAGTATTTT. V usage is TRBV18 and J usage is TRBJ2-3; 9 nucleotides agree with TRBD1. The CDR3 covers 16 residues. The germline gives CDR1 KGHSH, CDR2 LQKENI. V shed 5 bases and J 6 bases; nucleotides not matched to a gene: 12.

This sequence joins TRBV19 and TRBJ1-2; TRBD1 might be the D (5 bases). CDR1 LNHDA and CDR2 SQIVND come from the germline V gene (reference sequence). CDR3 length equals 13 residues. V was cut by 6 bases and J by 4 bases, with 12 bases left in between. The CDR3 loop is CASRRRDFYGYTF. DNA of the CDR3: TGTGCCAGTAGACGCAGGGATTTCTATGGCTACACCTTC.

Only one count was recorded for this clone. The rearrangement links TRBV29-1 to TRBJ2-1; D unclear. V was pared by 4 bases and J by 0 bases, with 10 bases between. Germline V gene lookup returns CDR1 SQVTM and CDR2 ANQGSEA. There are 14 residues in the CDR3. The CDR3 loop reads CSVVAESSYNEQFF. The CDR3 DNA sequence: TGCAGCGTTGTCGCGGAGAGCTCCTACAATGAGCAGTTCTTC.

CDR3 region: CASSQVPRTSTGELFF. For the CDR3, the DNA is TGCGCCAGCAGCCAAGTTCCCCGGACATCGACCGGGGAGCTGTTTTTT. The chain couples TRBV4-3 to TRBJ2-2, with a possible D match to TRBD1 (5 bases). The germline V gene encodes CDR1 LGHNA and CDR2 YSLEER. The CDR3 contains 16 residues. The V end was cut by 1 base, the J end by 5 bases, with 14 bases between.

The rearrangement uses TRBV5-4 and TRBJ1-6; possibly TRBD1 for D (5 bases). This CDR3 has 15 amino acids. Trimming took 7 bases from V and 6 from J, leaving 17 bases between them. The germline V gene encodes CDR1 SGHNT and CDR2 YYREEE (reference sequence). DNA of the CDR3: TGTGCCAGCTCGACTTCCCAGGGTGGTAATTCACCCCTCCACTTT. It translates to CASSTSQGGNSPLHF.

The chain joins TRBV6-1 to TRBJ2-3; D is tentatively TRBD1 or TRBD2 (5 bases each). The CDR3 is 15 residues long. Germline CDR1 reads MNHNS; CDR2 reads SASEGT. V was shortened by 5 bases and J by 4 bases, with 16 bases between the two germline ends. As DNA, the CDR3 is TGTGCCAGCAGTCCGGGGCCACCCTCCCCAGATACGCAGTATTTT. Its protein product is CASSPGPPSPDTQYF.

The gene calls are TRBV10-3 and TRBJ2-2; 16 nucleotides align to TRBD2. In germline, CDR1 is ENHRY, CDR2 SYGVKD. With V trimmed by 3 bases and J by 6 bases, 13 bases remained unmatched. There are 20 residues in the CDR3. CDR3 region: CAISDPPGLAGGFRAGELFF. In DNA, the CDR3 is TGTGCCATCAGTGATCCGCCGGGACTAGCGGGAGGGTTTAGGGCCGGGGAGCTGTTTTTT.

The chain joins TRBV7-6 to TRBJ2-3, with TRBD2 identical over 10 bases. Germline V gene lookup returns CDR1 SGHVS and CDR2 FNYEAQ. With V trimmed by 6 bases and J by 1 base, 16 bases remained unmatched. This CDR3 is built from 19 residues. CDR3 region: CASSGRLAGEIMGTDTQYF. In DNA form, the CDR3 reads TGTGCCAGCAGTGGGAGGCTAGCGGGGGAGATAATGGGCACAGATACGCAGTATTTT.

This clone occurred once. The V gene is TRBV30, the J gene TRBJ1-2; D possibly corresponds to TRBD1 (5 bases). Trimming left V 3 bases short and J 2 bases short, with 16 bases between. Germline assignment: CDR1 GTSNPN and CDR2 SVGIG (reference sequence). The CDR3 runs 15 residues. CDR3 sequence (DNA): TGTGCCTGGAGGATGAGTTGGGGCTGGAACTATGGCTACACCTTC. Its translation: CAWRMSWGWNYGYTF.

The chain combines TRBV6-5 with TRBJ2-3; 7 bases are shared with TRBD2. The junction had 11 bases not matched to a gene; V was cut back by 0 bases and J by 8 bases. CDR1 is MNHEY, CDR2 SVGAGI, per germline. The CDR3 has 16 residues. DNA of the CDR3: TGTGCCAGCAGTTACTCCACCAGCGGGGCCCTGGTTACGCAGTATTTT. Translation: CASSYSTSGALVTQYF.

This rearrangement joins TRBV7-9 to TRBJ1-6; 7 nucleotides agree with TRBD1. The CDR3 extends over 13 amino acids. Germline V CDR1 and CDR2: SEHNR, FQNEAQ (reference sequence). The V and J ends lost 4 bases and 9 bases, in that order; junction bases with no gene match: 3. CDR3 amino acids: CASSSSGGSPLHF. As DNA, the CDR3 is TGTGCCAGCAGCTCATCAGGGGGTTCACCCCTCCACTTT.

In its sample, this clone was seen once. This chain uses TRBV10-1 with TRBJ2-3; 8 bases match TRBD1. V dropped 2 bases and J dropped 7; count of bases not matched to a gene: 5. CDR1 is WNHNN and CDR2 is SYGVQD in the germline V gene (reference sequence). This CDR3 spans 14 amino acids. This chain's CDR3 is CASSEGQGGNTQYF. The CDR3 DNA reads TGCGCCAGCAGTGAGGGACAGGGTGGGAATACGCAGTATTTT.

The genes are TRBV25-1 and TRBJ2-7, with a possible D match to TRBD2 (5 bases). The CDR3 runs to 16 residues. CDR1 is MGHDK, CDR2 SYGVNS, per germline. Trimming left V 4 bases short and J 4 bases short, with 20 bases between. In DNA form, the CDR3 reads TGTGCCAGCAGTGCTCTCCAACTCAGTGGCGGGTACGAGCAGTACTTC. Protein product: CASSALQLSGGYEQYF.

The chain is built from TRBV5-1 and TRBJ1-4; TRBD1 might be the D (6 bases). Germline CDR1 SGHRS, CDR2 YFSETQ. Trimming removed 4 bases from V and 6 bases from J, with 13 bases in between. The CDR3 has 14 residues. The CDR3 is CASSVDSSDEKLFF. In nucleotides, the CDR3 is TGCGCCAGCAGCGTGGACAGTTCCGATGAAAAACTGTTTTTT.

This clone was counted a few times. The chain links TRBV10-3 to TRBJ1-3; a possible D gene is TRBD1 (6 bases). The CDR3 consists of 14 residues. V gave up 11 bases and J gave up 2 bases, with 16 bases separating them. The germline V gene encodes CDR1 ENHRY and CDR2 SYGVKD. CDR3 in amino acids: CAVQGRSAGNTIYF. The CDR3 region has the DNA TGTGCCGTTCAGGGGCGTTCCGCTGGAAACACCATATATTTT.

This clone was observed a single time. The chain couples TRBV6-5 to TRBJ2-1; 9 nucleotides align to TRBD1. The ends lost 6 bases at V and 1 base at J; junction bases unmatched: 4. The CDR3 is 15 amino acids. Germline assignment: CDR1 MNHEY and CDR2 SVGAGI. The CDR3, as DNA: TGTGCCAGCAGCCGACAGGGGGGGTCCTACAATGAGCAGTTCTTC. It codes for CASSRQGGSYNEQFF.

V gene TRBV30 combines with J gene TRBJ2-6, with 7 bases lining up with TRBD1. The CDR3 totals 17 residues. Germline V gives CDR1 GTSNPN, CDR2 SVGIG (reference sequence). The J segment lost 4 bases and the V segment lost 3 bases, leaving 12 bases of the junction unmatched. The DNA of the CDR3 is TGTGCCTGGAGGATGACAGGGAGAATAGGCGGGGCCAACGTCCTGACTTTC. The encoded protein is CAWRMTGRIGGANVLTF.

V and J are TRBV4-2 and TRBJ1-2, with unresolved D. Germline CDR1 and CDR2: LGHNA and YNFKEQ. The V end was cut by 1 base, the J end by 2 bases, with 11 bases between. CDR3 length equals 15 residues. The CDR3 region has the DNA TGTGCCAGCAGCCAAGTAGGCGAAGGGAACTATGGCTACACCTTC. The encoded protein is CASSQVGEGNYGYTF.

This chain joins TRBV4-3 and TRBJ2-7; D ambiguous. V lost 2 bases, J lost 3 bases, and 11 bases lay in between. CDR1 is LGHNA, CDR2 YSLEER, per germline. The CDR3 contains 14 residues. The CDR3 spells CASSQYVSFYEQYF. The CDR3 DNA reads TGCGCCAGCAGCCAATACGTCAGCTTCTACGAGCAGTACTTC.

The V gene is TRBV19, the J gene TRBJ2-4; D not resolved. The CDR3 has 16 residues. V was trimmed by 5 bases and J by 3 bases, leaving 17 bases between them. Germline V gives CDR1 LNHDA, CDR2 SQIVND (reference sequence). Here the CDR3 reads CASSWGLGVGKNIQYF. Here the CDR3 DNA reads TGTGCCAGTAGTTGGGGTTTGGGCGTCGGCAAAAACATTCAGTACTTC.

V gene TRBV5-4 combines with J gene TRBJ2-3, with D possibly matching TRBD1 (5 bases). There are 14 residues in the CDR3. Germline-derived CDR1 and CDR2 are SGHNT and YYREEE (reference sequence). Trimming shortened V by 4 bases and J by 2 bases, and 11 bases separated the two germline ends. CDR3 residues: CASSPRQTTDTQYF. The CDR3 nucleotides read TGTGCCAGCAGCCCCCGACAGACCACAGATACGCAGTATTTT.